These T cell receptor beta chains were read from a single sample in a study of blood T cell repertoires in COVID-19. Sequenced by immunoSEQ multiplex PCR; TCRdb stores in-frame clones only, minus some. The sample carries tens of thousands of clones, roughly three quarters recorded once. Sequencing used peripheral blood. Every receptor here comes from a man aged 65 to 79 with COVID-19, enrolled during active disease. CDR3s include the opening cysteine and the closing phenylalanine or tryptophan. The D gene is left open where the match is weak. Part of the rows lack a size; the others show once, few, many or a class for expanded clones.

d_call: TRBD1; clone_size: NA; v_call: TRBV20-1; j_call: TRBJ1-2; cdr3_nt: TGCAGTGCTAGTAATCGACAGACAGGGGGGATCTATGGCTACACCTTC; cdr3_aa: CSASNRQTGGIYGYTF
d_call: TRBD2; clone_size: NA; v_call: TRBV18; j_call: TRBJ2-1; cdr3_nt: TGTGCCAGCTCACCCGGGGGGGCTTCCCACAATGAGCAGTTCTTC; cdr3_aa: CASSPGGASHNEQFF
d_call: NA; clone_size: NA; v_call: TRBV12-3/TRBV12-4; j_call: TRBJ2-7; cdr3_nt: TGTGCCAGCAGCTCCGCCTACGAGCAGTACTTC; cdr3_aa: CASSSAYEQYF
d_call: NA; clone_size: NA; v_call: TRBV27; j_call: TRBJ1-3; cdr3_nt: TGTGCCAGCAGTTTATCAACGGGGGGCAGGACCGCCATATATTTT; cdr3_aa: CASSLSTGGRTAIYF
d_call: NA; clone_size: NA; v_call: TRBV6-1; j_call: TRBJ2-4; cdr3_nt: TGTGCCAGCAGTGAACCGTTCAGGCTCTCCCGGTACTTC; cdr3_aa: CASSEPFRLSRYF
d_call: NA; clone_size: few; v_call: TRBV18; j_call: TRBJ1-2; cdr3_nt: TGTGCCAGCTCACCACCGACAGGAACTAACTATGGCTACACCTTC; cdr3_aa: CASSPPTGTNYGYTF
d_call: NA; clone_size: NA; v_call: TRBV5-1; j_call: TRBJ2-1; cdr3_nt: TGCGCCAGCAGCTTGGAGGCGGGGCAGTTCAATGAGCAGTTCTTC; cdr3_aa: CASSLEAGQFNEQFF
d_call: TRBD2; clone_size: NA; v_call: TRBV6-5; j_call: TRBJ2-2; cdr3_nt: TGTGCCAGCAGTCGACTAGCCTTAAACACCGGGGAGCTGTTTTTT; cdr3_aa: CASSRLALNTGELFF
d_call: NA; clone_size: NA; v_call: TRBV24-1; j_call: TRBJ2-7; cdr3_nt: TGTGCCACCAGTGATTTCCTAGCTCGCGAGCAGTACTTC; cdr3_aa: CATSDFLAREQYF
d_call: TRBD2; clone_size: NA; v_call: TRBV4-3; j_call: TRBJ2-1; cdr3_nt: TGCGCCAGCAGCCAAGAGCGGGGGGGCCACAATGAGCAGTTCTTC; cdr3_aa: CASSQERGGHNEQFF
d_call: TRBD1; clone_size: once; v_call: TRBV7-2; j_call: TRBJ1-1; cdr3_nt: TGTGCCAGCAGCAGAGTCCGGGACAGTCAAGAAGCTTTCTTT; cdr3_aa: CASSRVRDSQEAFF
d_call: NA; clone_size: NA; v_call: TRBV30; j_call: TRBJ2-1; cdr3_nt: TGTGCCTGGAGTGTACAGGCGGCAGGGGAGCAGTTCTTC; cdr3_aa: CAWSVQAAGEQFF
d_call: TRBD1; clone_size: NA; v_call: TRBV5-1; j_call: TRBJ2-2; cdr3_nt: TGCGCCAGTTTTACCGGGACAGCCTACACCGGGGAGCTGTTTTTT; cdr3_aa: CASFTGTAYTGELFF
d_call: NA; clone_size: NA; v_call: TRBV7-9; j_call: TRBJ1-2; cdr3_nt: TGTGCCAGCAGCCTAATGAACTATGGCTACACCTTC; cdr3_aa: CASSLMNYGYTF
d_call: NA; clone_size: few; v_call: TRBV2; j_call: TRBJ2-1; cdr3_nt: TGTGCCAGCAGTGACGCAGCGAATGAGCAGTTCTTC; cdr3_aa: CASSDAANEQFF
d_call: TRBD2; clone_size: NA; v_call: TRBV4-2; j_call: TRBJ2-7; cdr3_nt: TGTGCCAGCAGCCAAGGTGGTAGCGGGAGGGCCTACGAGCAGTACTTC; cdr3_aa: CASSQGGSGRAYEQYF
d_call: TRBD2; clone_size: NA; v_call: TRBV4-2; j_call: TRBJ2-7; cdr3_nt: TGTGCCAGCAGTCGACGACTAGCGGGAGGAGCGGAAGGTTACGAGCAGTACTTC; cdr3_aa: CASSRRLAGGAEGYEQYF
d_call: NA; clone_size: NA; v_call: TRBV11-2; j_call: TRBJ1-1; cdr3_nt: TGTGCCAGCAGCTTAGAGGGGGCTTCAGGCGCTGAAGCTTTCTTT; cdr3_aa: CASSLEGASGAEAFF
d_call: TRBD2; clone_size: NA; v_call: TRBV29-1; j_call: TRBJ2-7; cdr3_nt: TGCAGCGTTGGCGTGACTAGCGGTCCCTACGAGCAGTACTTC; cdr3_aa: CSVGVTSGPYEQYF
d_call: NA; clone_size: NA; v_call: TRBV28; j_call: TRBJ2-2; cdr3_nt: TGTGCCAGCAGCCAGACAGGGAACACCGGGGAGCTGTTTTTT; cdr3_aa: CASSQTGNTGELFF
d_call: NA; clone_size: NA; v_call: TRBV20-1; j_call: TRBJ2-1; cdr3_nt: TGCAGTGCTAGTAGGCTAGCAGTGTACAATGAGCAGTTCTTC; cdr3_aa: CSASRLAVYNEQFF
d_call: TRBD1; clone_size: medium-sized; v_call: TRBV27; j_call: TRBJ1-2; cdr3_nt: TGTGCCAGCGCGATACACAGGGGGCAGAATGGCTACACCTTC; cdr3_aa: CASAIHRGQNGYTF
d_call: NA; clone_size: NA; v_call: TRBV4-3; j_call: TRBJ2-5; cdr3_nt: TGCGCCAGCAGCCAAGATTCGGAGGGGCGCTTGGGAGAGACCCAGTACTTC; cdr3_aa: CASSQDSEGRLGETQYF
d_call: NA; clone_size: few; v_call: TRBV29-1; j_call: TRBJ2-7; cdr3_nt: TGCAGCGTTGAACTCGCAGGTGTCCTCGAGCAGTACTTC; cdr3_aa: CSVELAGVLEQYF
d_call: NA; clone_size: NA; v_call: TRBV7-8; j_call: TRBJ2-1; cdr3_nt: TGTGCCAGCAGCTCCAGGCCTTCAGGGCCGTACAATGAGCAGTTCTTC; cdr3_aa: CASSSRPSGPYNEQFF
d_call: TRBD1; clone_size: NA; v_call: TRBV29-1; j_call: TRBJ1-1; cdr3_nt: TGCAGCGTCGATGGGACAGGGAAACTGAACACTGAAGCTTTCTTT; cdr3_aa: CSVDGTGKLNTEAFF
d_call: TRBD2; clone_size: NA; v_call: TRBV5-1; j_call: TRBJ2-2; cdr3_nt: TGCGCCAGCAGTAGGGTCTCCGGGACTAGGGGACTGGGTAGCACCGGGGAGCTGTTTTTT; cdr3_aa: CASSRVSGTRGLGSTGELFF
d_call: NA; clone_size: NA; v_call: TRBV27; j_call: TRBJ2-7; cdr3_nt: TGTGCCAGCGCCAAACTAGCAACCCCTCACGAGCAGTACTTC; cdr3_aa: CASAKLATPHEQYF
d_call: NA; clone_size: NA; v_call: TRBV5-1; j_call: TRBJ1-2; cdr3_nt: TGCGCCAGCAGCCCCGGGACAAGCTATGGCTACACCTTC; cdr3_aa: CASSPGTSYGYTF
d_call: NA; clone_size: NA; v_call: TRBV14; j_call: TRBJ1-2; cdr3_nt: TGTGCCAGCAGCCCGAGGACAGTGGGCGACTATGGCTACACCTTC; cdr3_aa: CASSPRTVGDYGYTF
d_call: NA; clone_size: NA; v_call: TRBV7-7; j_call: TRBJ2-1; cdr3_nt: TGTGCTAGCAGCCCCAGCCTAGCGCCTAACAATGAGCAGTTCTTC; cdr3_aa: CASSPSLAPNNEQFF
d_call: NA; clone_size: once; v_call: TRBV21-1; j_call: TRBJ1-1; cdr3_nt: TGTGCCAGCAGCAAAGAACCAAACGGTGAAGCTTTCTTT; cdr3_aa: CASSKEPNGEAFF